The next 19 T cell receptor beta chains were all read from a single sample in a study of PD-1 blockade in classical Hodgkin lymphoma. TCRdb keeps only in-frame clones here, not all; method: immunoSEQ multiplex PCR. The data hold about 4,200 clones, with roughly 78% observed a single time. In every patient, relapse followed autologous stem cell transplantation, while exposure to brentuximab vedotin differed. The specimen was peripheral blood mononuclear cells (PBMCs), collected at baseline. The receptors were gathered from a human donor with classical Hodgkin lymphoma.

The chain uses TRBV7-8 and TRBJ2-5; 8 positions agree with TRBD2. The junction had 6 bases not matched to a gene; V was cut back by 5 bases and J by 4 bases. The CDR3 runs to 14 residues. The germline gives CDR1 SGHVS, CDR2 FQNEAQ. This CDR3 is CASSPSGSGETQYF. The CDR3 nucleotides are TGTGCCAGCAGCCCGAGCGGGAGCGGAGAGACCCAGTACTTC.

The genes are TRBV6-6 and TRBJ2-1, with D maybe TRBD1 (5 bases). The CDR3 length is 12 residues. Germline lookup yields CDR1 MNHNY and CDR2 SVGAGI (reference sequence). Between the trimmed V and J ends, which lost 10 bases and 5 bases, there was a span of 12 bases. The chain's CDR3 is CAIARGHNEQFF. CDR3 DNA: TGTGCCATCGCAAGGGGCCACAATGAGCAGTTCTTC.

The genes are TRBV19 and TRBJ2-3; 8 bases agree with TRBD1. Per the germline V gene, CDR1 is LNHDA and CDR2 is SQIVND (reference sequence). The CDR3 covers 17 residues. The ends lost 2 bases at V and 2 bases at J; junction bases unmatched: 9. This CDR3 reads CASSIMAGGFPTDTQYF. CDR3 coding DNA: TGTGCCAGTAGTATAATGGCAGGGGGCTTTCCCACAGATACGCAGTATTTT.

The chain recombines TRBV7-9 with TRBJ2-1; TRBD1 matches 12 bases. The CDR3 has 18 amino acids. V lost 5 bases and J lost 0; bases outside the gene matches: 8. Per the germline V gene, CDR1 is SEHNR and CDR2 is FQNEAQ (reference sequence). CDR3 sequence reads: CASSLPGQGAGSYNEQFF. For the CDR3, the DNA is TGTGCCAGCAGCCTCCCGGGACAGGGGGCCGGCTCCTACAATGAGCAGTTCTTC.

This clone was observed once. This chain connects TRBV28 to TRBJ2-4; D is unclear. With 7 bases removed from V and 3 bases from J, the gap between germline ends came to 16 bases. This CDR3 region has 15 residues. From germline, CDR1 is MDHEN and CDR2 SYDVKM. The CDR3 DNA is TGTGCCAGCACCCTCCGTGGAAGACTCAAAAACATTCAGTACTTC. Translated: CASTLRGRLKNIQYF.

This clone was observed a few times. The gene calls are TRBV28 and TRBJ2-7, with D possibly TRBD2 on 6 matching bases. The CDR3 covers 16 residues. CDR1 is MDHEN, CDR2 SYDVKM, per germline. Trimming pared 2 bases from V and 1 base from J, leaving 15 bases between. The CDR3 sequence is CASSLRRISGSYEQYF. For the CDR3, the DNA is TGTGCCAGCAGTTTACGTCGGATTAGCGGATCCTACGAGCAGTACTTC.

The V gene is TRBV5-1, the J gene TRBJ2-3, with D possibly being TRBD2 (6 bases). The germline gives CDR1 SGHRS, CDR2 YFSETQ. The CDR3 runs 14 residues. Trimming pared 5 bases from V and 0 bases from J, leaving 10 bases between. Written as DNA, the CDR3 is TGCGCCAGCAGGCGGGACTTAAGCACAGATACGCAGTATTTT. Translation: CASRRDLSTDTQYF.

This sequence joins TRBV5-6 and TRBJ1-4; TRBD1 matches at 9 bases. The CDR3 is made up of 18 amino acids. Germline V lookup: CDR1 SGHDT, CDR2 YYEEEE. V was pared by 3 bases and J by 8 bases, with 17 bases of the junction left unmatched. CDR3 coding DNA: TGTGCCAGCAGCTCCCGAATACTTAGGACAGGGGATTCGGAAAAACTGTTTTTT. As protein: CASSSRILRTGDSEKLFF.

The chain joins TRBV7-9 to TRBJ1-6, with 8 bases fitting TRBD1. This CDR3 contains 14 residues. CDR1 SEHNR and CDR2 FQNEAQ come from the germline V gene (reference sequence). J gave up 9 bases and V 1 base, and 2 bases lay outside the gene matches. Here the CDR3 DNA reads TGTGCCAGCAGCTTAGGCGACAGGGGTTCACCCCTCCACTTT. This encodes CASSLGDRGSPLHF.

The chain links TRBV9 to TRBJ2-3; D might be TRBD1 or TRBD2, each matching 6 bases. The germline V and J ends were trimmed by 6 bases and 6 bases, with 14 bases remaining between them. CDR3 length equals 13 residues. Germline-derived CDR1 and CDR2 are SGDLS and YYNGEE. The DNA for the CDR3 is TGTGCCAGCAACAGAGGGGGGACGGATACGCAGTATTTT. Protein product: CASNRGGTDTQYF. The full variable domain, its missing parts supplied by reference TRBV9 and TRBJ2-3, is DSGVTQTPKHLITATGQRVTLRCSPRSGDLSVYWYQQSLDQGLQFLIQYYNGEERAKGNILERFSAQQFPDLHSELNLSSLELGDSALYFCASNRGGTDTQYFGPGTRLTVL.

This clone appeared once. The chain uses TRBV7-6 and TRBJ2-5; the match to TRBD2 covers 13 bases. This CDR3 is built from 15 residues. V was pared by 6 bases and J by 1 base, with 2 bases of the junction left unmatched. CDR1 is SGHVS, CDR2 FNYEAQ, per germline. CDR3 sequence (DNA): TGTGCCAGCAGTCGACTAGCGGGGGGCCAAGAGACCCAGTACTTC. The encoded protein is CASSRLAGGQETQYF.

The rearrangement uses TRBV14 and TRBJ1-4; TRBD1 might be the D (5 bases). CDR3 size: 16 residues. V shed 6 bases and J shed 5 bases, with 19 bases lying between them. Per germline, CDR1 SGHDN and CDR2 FVKESK. This chain's CDR3 is CASSRDGALLNEKLFF. The CDR3 DNA follows: TGTGCCAGCAGTCGGGACGGAGCACTGCTAAATGAAAAACTGTTTTTT.

The V gene is TRBV6-1, the J gene TRBJ2-1; D tentatively reads TRBD1 or TRBD2 (5 bases each). V was pared by 5 bases and J by 8 bases, with 13 bases between. This CDR3 region has 13 residues. CDR1 and CDR2 from the germline V gene are MNHNS and SASEGT. CDR3 in DNA: TGTGCCAGCAGTCGGGGCTTCAGTTATGAGCAGTTCTTC. Protein: CASSRGFSYEQFF.

This clone was seen only once. The gene calls are TRBV9 and TRBJ1-5; D not certain. CDR1 is SGDLS and CDR2 is YYNGEE in the germline V gene. CDR3 length: 14 residues. V lost 0 bases, J lost 0 bases, and 4 bases lay in between. CDR3 DNA: TGTGCCAGCAGCGTAGACTCTAGCAATCAGCCCCAGCATTTT. Its translation: CASSVDSSNQPQHF.

The chain has TRBV4-2 and TRBJ1-5; D unresolved. V was pared by 0 bases and J by 6 bases, with 6 bases between. The CDR3 length is 13 residues. Germline CDR1 LGHNA, CDR2 YNFKEQ. Here the CDR3 DNA reads TGTGCCAGCAGCCAAGAACGGGGTCAGCCCCAGCATTTT. This translates into CASSQERGQPQHF.

This sequence joins TRBV7-9 and TRBJ2-1; D not certain. Germline loops: CDR1 SEHNR, CDR2 FQNEAQ (reference sequence). This CDR3 region has 16 residues. The V and J ends lost 0 bases and 4 bases respectively, with 13 bases between them. The CDR3 DNA follows: TGTGCCAGCAGCTTAGCGGGCCACCAACCATACAATGAGCAGTTCTTC. This translates into CASSLAGHQPYNEQFF. The full variable domain, with the rest looked up from reference TRBV7-9 and TRBJ2-1, is DTGVSQNPRHKITKRGQNVTFRCDPISEHNRLYWYRQTLGQGPEFLTYFQNEAQLEKSRLLSDRFSAERPKGSFSTLEIQRTEQGDSAMYLCASSLAGHQPYNEQFFGPGTRLTVL.

The chain has TRBV7-6 and TRBJ2-7; D not resolved. This CDR3 has 13 amino acids. The V gene's germline CDR1 is SGHVS and CDR2 FNYEAQ. Trimming removed 1 base from V and 2 bases from J, with 6 bases in between. The CDR3 here is CASSLGFAYEQYF. CDR3 nucleotide sequence: TGTGCCAGCAGCTTAGGGTTTGCCTACGAGCAGTACTTC.

The chain combines TRBV29-1 with TRBJ2-2, with 9 bases matching TRBD1. The CDR3 has 16 amino acids. Germline V CDR1 and CDR2: SQVTM, ANQGSEA. J gave up 8 bases and V 6 bases, and 16 bases lay outside the gene matches. CDR3 bases: TGCAGCGTCTTTATTCCGGGACAGGGCGTTTCGGGGGAGCTGTTTTTT. Translated: CSVFIPGQGVSGELFF.

V is TRBV7-9 and J is TRBJ1-5; no clear D. Trimming took 1 base from V and 0 from J, leaving 7 bases between them. The CDR3 consists of 15 residues. Germline CDR1 and CDR2: SEHNR and FQNEAQ (reference sequence). The chain's CDR3 is CASSLDGSSNQPQHF. In nucleotides, the CDR3 is TGTGCCAGCAGCTTAGACGGTAGTAGCAATCAGCCCCAGCATTTT.